This T cell receptor beta chain was recorded in a study of identical twins (dated by TCRdb to the mid-2010s). With regard to the full study: The study deep-sequenced TCR alpha and beta repertoires from monozygotic twins, unrelated adults of various ages and cord blood to test whether fetal clonotypes persist. Replicate twin experiments were performed at different times using different library preparation protocols to rule out contamination.

This clonotype turned up a few times. Its specific antigen is unknown. No quality values exist for individual bases; no much larger clone is one base distant. Library construction relied on 5' RACE. These reads were obtained on an Illumina HiSeq 2000. Template switching added a universal primer binding site, and the final cDNA carried a unique molecular identifier that allowed TCR cDNA molecules to be counted accurately. First-strand cDNA for TCR alpha and beta chains was synthesized from specific primers in the conserved constant-segment region. To control for contamination, every cDNA library carried two barcodes: a SMART-Mk sample barcode plus Illumina barcodes. TruSeq adapter sequences and Illumina sample barcodes were added in two successive PCR steps. The TCR alpha and beta cDNA libraries were sequenced on the Illumina HiSeq platform using custom primers. Per the source publication's procedure: MiGEC processed the raw reads to extract unique molecular identifiers, while MiXCR was used to determine the CDR3 positions. For each individual, recombination models were inferred using an EM algorithm with the repgenHMM and IGoR tools. The tcR package in R was used for shared clonotype analysis, with sharing normalized by the product of cloneset sizes. Out-of-frame nonproductive sequences were analyzed to study raw recombination free of thymic and clonal selection effects. TCRdb's own reprocessing of the public reads used fastp at Q25 and MiXCR and kept productive beta chains. Every entry covers one CDR3 protein and lists the most common genes and DNA from its rows. The V and J calls reflect TCRdb's pipeline rather than the authors' work. This sample comprises 350,000 to 500,000 distinct CDR3 sequences, roughly 20% of them detected only once. The top ten constitute 12% of the sample.

Summary of the overall study and its limitations: A weaker excess of twin sharing was found in beta out-of-frame sequences because the signal-to-noise ratio was lowered by fewer shared sequences. Because the same donors could not be followed over many years, the conclusions relied on cross-sectional statistical analysis. Zero-insertion analyses could be partly confounded by invariant T cells such as MAIT and iNKT, though diverse VJ usage argued against such confounding for most clonotypes. Compared with coincidental sharing between unrelated individuals, an excess of low generation-probability sequences was observed among out-of-frame TCR alpha sequences shared between twins. In monozygotic twins, recombination models systematically underestimated out-of-frame TCR alpha sharing, but the models matched the sharing seen between unrelated individuals. Fewer insertions were carried by abundant cord blood beta clonotypes; a weaker similar trend was observed in young adult naive repertoires, while no such trend was observed in memory repertoires.

At the junction V is shortened by 1 base and J by 1 base, with 11 bases in between. CDR3 length: 15 amino acids, cysteine to phenylalanine. CDR3 DNA only is kept here, 45 bases in frame from base 1. According to the germline V gene, CDR1 reads SGHVS and CDR2 reads FNYEAQ. All donors were healthy Caucasians. The study also sequenced three unrelated non-twin adults: a male aged 18 to 30, a male aged 50 to 60 and a female aged 50 to 60. Miltenyi CD45RO+ enrichment and human naive T-cell isolation kits were used to isolate memory (CD45RO+) and naive T cells from PBMC. The chain joins TRBV7-6 to TRBJ2-7, with no confidently assigned D gene. The receptor was derived from a man over 45 in good health. The sample consisted of naive T cells sorted from blood. Read against the paper, the sample's cell subset or site label means: cells isolated with a human naive T-cell isolation kit. The DNA sequence follows: TGTGCCAGCAGCTTAGGGGTCGACCCATCCTACGAGCAGTACTTC. Translated, this is CASSLGVDPSYEQYF. The reference TRBV7-6 and TRBJ2-7 proteins fill in what lies around the CDR3, so the full variable domain reads GAGVSQSPRYKVTKRGQDVALRCDPISGHVSLYWYRQALGQGPEFLTYFNYEAQQDKSGLPNDRFSAERPEGSISTLTIQRTEQRDSAMYRCASSLGVDPSYEQYFGPGTRLTVT.